This T cell receptor (beta chain) was captured by sequencing in a study of beta chain features in type 1 diabetes. About the research overall: Patients were similar to healthy donors in age and gender (as well as in cell yields). The examined sorted cells totaled some 99 million across samples. Study-wide points: TCRB CDR3s from Type 1 diabetes patients were moderately but significantly shorter in all four CD4+ subsets.

With respect to this clone: Its antigen is currently unknown.

CDR1 SGHTA and CDR2 FQGTGA come from the germline V gene. Trimming shortened V by 7 bases and J by 3 bases, and 4 bases separated the two germline ends. CDR3 length: 10 amino acids. Sampling consisted of one heparinised blood draw per donor, averaging around 120 mL. The investigators reverse transcribed all of the isolated RNA, so they sequenced expressed TCRB transcripts. Mean read depth for naive, central memory and regulatory T cell samples was around 3.5 million reads. Produced via immunoSEQ multiplex PCR; TCRdb's table is partial and in-frame only. This repertoire shows hundreds of thousands of clones, around 15% found once; its top ten account for around 0.04%.

The chain is built from TRBV7-3 and TRBJ2-7; D not resolved. The sample consisted of naive CD4+ T cells from blood. The source is a man aged 18 to 30 with type 1 diabetes. The chain's CDR3 is CASTDYEQYF. In DNA, the CDR3 is TGTGCCAGCACTGACTACGAGCAGTACTTC.